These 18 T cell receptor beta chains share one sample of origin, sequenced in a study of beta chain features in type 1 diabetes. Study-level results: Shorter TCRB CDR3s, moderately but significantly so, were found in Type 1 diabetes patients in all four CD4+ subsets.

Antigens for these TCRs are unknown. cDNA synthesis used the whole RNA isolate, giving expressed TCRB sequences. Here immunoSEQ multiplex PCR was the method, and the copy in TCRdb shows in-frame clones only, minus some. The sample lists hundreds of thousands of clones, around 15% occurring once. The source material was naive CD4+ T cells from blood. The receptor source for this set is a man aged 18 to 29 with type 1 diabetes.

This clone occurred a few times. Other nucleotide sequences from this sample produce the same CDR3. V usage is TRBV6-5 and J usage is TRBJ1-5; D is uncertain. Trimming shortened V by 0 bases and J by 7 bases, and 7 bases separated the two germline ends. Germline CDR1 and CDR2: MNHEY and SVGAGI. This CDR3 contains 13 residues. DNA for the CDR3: TGTGCCAGCAGTTACTCATCGGGACAGCCCCAGCATTTT. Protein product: CASSYSSGQPQHF.

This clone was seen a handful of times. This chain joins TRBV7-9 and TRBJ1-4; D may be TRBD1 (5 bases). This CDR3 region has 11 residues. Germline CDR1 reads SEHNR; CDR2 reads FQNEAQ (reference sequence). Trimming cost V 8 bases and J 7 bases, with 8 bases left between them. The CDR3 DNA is TGTGCCAGCTCGGGGCTTGAAAAACTGTTTTTT. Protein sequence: CASSGLEKLFF.

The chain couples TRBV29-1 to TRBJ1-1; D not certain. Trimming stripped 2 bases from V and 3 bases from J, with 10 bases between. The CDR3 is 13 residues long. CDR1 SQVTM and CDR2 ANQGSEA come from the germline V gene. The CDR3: CSVETDQYTEAFF. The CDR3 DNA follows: TGCAGCGTTGAAACAGACCAATACACTGAAGCTTTCTTT.

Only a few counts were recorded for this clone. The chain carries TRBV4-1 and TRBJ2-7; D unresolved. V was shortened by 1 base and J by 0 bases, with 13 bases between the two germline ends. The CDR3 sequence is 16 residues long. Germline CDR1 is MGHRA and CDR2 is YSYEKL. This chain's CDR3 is CASSQVPDGYSYEQYF. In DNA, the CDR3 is TGCGCCAGCAGCCAAGTTCCCGACGGATACTCCTACGAGCAGTACTTC.

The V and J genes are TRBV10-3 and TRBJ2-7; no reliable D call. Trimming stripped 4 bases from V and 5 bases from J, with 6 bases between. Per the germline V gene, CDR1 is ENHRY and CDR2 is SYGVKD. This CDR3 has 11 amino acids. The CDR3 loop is CAISVGDEQYF. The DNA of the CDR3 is TGTGCCATCAGTGTAGGAGACGAGCAGTACTTC.

CDR3 in DNA: TGTGCCAGCAGCCTAAGTCGTGGCCCCCAAGAGACCCAGTACTTC. Its translation is CASSLSRGPQETQYF. The chain uses TRBV27 and TRBJ2-5; no definite D call. Trimming took off 6 bases at V and 1 base at J, with 15 bases between the two ends. Germline CDR1 and CDR2: MNHEY and SMNVEV (reference sequence). The CDR3 is made up of 15 amino acids.

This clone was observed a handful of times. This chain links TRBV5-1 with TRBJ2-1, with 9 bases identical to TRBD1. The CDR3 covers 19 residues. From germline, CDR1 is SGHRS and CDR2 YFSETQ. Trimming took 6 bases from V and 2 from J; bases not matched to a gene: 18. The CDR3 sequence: CASTYNPGTGTLTYNEQFF. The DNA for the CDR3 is TGCGCCAGCACCTATAACCCCGGGACAGGGACGTTGACCTACAATGAGCAGTTCTTC. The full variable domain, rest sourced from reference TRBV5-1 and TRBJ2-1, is KAGVTQTPRYLIKTRGQQVTLSCSPISGHRSVSWYQQTPGQGLQFLFEYFSETQRNKGNFPGRFSGRQFSNSRSEMNVSTLELGDSALYLCASTYNPGTGTLTYNEQFFGPGTRLTVL.

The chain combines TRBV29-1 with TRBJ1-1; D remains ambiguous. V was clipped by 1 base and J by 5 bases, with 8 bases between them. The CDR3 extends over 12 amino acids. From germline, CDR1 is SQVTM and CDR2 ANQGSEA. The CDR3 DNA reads TGCAGCGTTGAAGGTCGGGTGACTGAAGCTTTCTTT. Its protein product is CSVEGRVTEAFF. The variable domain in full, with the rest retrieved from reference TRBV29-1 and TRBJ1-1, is SAVISQKPSRDICQRGTSLTIQCQVDSQVTMMFWYRQQPGQSLTLIATANQGSEATYESGFVIDKFPISRPNLTFSTLTVSNMSPEDSSIYLCSVEGRVTEAFFGQGTRLTVV.

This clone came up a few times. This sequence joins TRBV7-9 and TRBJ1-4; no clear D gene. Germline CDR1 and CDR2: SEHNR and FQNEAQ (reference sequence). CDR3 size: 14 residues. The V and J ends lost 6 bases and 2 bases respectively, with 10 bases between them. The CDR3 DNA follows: TGTGCCAGCAGTAAAAGGGTTACTAATGAAAAACTGTTTTTT. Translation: CASSKRVTNEKLFF. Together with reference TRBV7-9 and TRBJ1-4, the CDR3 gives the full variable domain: DTGVSQNPRHKITKRGQNVTFRCDPISEHNRLYWYRQTLGQGPEFLTYFQNEAQLEKSRLLSDRFSAERPKGSFSTLEIQRTEQGDSAMYLCASSKRVTNEKLFFGSGTQLSVL.

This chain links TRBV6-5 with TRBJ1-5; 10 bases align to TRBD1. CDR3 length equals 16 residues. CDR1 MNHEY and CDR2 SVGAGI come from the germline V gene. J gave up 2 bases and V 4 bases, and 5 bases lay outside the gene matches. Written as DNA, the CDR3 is TGTGCCAGCAGTTCTGCCGGGACAGGGGGCAATCAGCCCCAGCATTTT. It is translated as CASSSAGTGGNQPQHF.

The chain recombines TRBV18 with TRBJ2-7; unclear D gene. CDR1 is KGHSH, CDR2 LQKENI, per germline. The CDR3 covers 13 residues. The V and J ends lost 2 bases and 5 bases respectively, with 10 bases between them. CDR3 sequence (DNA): TGTGCCAGCTCACCAGAGACGTCGCACGAGCAGTACTTC. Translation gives CASSPETSHEQYF.

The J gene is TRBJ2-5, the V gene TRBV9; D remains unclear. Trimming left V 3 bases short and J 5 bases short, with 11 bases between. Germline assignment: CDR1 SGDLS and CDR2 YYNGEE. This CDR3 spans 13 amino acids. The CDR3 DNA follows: TGTGCCAGCAGCGCGGTCGTTGGGGAGACCCAGTACTTC. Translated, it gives CASSAVVGETQYF. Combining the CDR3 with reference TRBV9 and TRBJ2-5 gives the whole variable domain DSGVTQTPKHLITATGQRVTLRCSPRSGDLSVYWYQQSLDQGLQFLIQYYNGEERAKGNILERFSAQQFPDLHSELNLSSLELGDSALYFCASSAVVGETQYFGPGTRLLVL.

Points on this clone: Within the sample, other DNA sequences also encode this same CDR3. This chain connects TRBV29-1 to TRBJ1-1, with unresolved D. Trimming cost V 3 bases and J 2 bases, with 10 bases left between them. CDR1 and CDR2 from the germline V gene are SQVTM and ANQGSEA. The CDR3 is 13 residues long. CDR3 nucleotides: TGCAGCGTTGATCGGGGAGTTAACACTGAAGCTTTCTTT. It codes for CSVDRGVNTEAFF.

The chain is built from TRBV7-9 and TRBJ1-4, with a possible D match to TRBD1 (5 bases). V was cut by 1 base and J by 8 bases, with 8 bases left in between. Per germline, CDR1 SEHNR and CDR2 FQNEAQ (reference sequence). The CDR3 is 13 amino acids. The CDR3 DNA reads TGTGCCAGCAGCTTAGATCGACAGGAAAAACTGTTTTTT. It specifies CASSLDRQEKLFF. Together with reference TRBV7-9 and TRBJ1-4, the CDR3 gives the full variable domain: DTGVSQNPRHKITKRGQNVTFRCDPISEHNRLYWYRQTLGQGPEFLTYFQNEAQLEKSRLLSDRFSAERPKGSFSTLEIQRTEQGDSAMYLCASSLDRQEKLFFGSGTQLSVL.

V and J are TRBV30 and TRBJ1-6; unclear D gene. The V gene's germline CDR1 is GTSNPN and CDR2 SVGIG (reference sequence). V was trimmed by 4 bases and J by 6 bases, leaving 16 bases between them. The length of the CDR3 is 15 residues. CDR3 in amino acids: CAWTLPVASNSPLHF. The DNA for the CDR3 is TGTGCCTGGACCCTCCCCGTGGCAAGTAATTCACCCCTCCACTTT.

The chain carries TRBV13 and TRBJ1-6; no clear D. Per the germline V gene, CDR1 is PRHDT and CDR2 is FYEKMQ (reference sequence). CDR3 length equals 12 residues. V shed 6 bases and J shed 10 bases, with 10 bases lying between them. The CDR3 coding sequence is TGTGCCAGCAGTCGGATGGGGTCACCCCTCCACTTT. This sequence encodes CASSRMGSPLHF.

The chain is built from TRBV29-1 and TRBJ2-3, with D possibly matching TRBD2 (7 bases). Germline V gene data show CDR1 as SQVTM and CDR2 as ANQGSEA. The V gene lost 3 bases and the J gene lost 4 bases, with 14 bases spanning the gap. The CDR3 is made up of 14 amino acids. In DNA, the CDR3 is TGCAGCGTTGACAGGGGCGGGGGCGCAGATACGCAGTATTTT. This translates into CSVDRGGGADTQYF.

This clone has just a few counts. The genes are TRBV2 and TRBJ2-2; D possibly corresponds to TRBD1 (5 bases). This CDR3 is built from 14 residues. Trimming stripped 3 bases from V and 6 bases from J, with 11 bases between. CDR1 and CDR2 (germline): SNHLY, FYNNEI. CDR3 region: CASSDEAGSGELFF. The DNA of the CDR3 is TGTGCCAGCAGTGATGAGGCAGGGTCCGGGGAGCTGTTTTTT. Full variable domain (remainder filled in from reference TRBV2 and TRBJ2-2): EPEVTQTPSHQVTQMGQEVILRCVPISNHLYFYWYRQILGQKVEFLVSFYNNEISEKSEIFDDQFSVERPDGSNFTLKIRSTKLEDSAMYFCASSDEAGSGELFFGEGSRLTVL.